The clone carrying this T cell receptor beta chain has a handful of counts. This sample is drawn from a study of identical twins. Template switching, a step in the protocol, added a universal primer site, and cDNA carried unique molecular identifiers. TCRdb redid the calling of the 5' RACE reads with MiXCR, one entry per CDR3 protein. The table has 400,000 to 650,000 distinct CDR3 sequences, around 20% seen once. Germline CDR1 is DFQATT and CDR2 is SNEGSKA (reference sequence). The CDR3 consists of 13 residues. V shed 3 bases and J shed 4 bases, with 11 bases lying between them. Only healthy Caucasians were enrolled as donors. These data were also filed under a second study, of T cells expressing NK-cell markers.

The source material was CD4+ T cells sorted from blood. V gene TRBV20-1 combines with J gene TRBJ2-3; weak D call: TRBD2 (6 bases). The receptor comes from a woman aged 18 to 35 in good health. The CDR3 here is CSASRGIADTQYF. The CDR3, as DNA: TGCAGTGCTAGTCGCGGGATCGCAGATACGCAGTATTTT.